This entry lists 3 T cell receptor beta chains sequenced from one sample in a study of T cells in Graves' hyperthyroidism and ophthalmopathy. TCR beta CDR3 regions were amplified from RNA transcripts. TCR CDR3 underwent first-round RT-PCR with the HTBI primer set. TCRdb used MiXCR to reprocess the multiplex PCR reads, holding one entry per CDR3 protein. The table records around 350,000 distinct CDR3 sequences, about 20% of them present only once. Sequenced material: blood. These receptors all stem from a woman in her late teens or twenties with Graves' hyperthyroidism.

There are many counts of this clonotype. The chain has TRBV18 and TRBJ2-7, with a possible D match to TRBD1 (6 bases). The CDR3 has 16 amino acids. CDR1 is KGHSH and CDR2 is LQKENI in the germline V gene. Between the trimmed V and J ends, which lost 3 bases and 3 bases, there was a span of 18 bases. The CDR3, as DNA: TGTGCCAGCTCACCTTCGACAGGCCAGCAAAACTACGAGCAGTACTTC. Translation: CASSPSTGQQNYEQYF.

This clonotype occurred many times. V is TRBV12-3 or TRBV12-4 and J is TRBJ2-5; tentative D call: TRBD2 (6 bases). V lost 4 bases, J lost 0 bases, and 9 bases lay in between. This CDR3 is 14 amino acids long. The CDR3 DNA is TGTGCCAGCAGTTACCGGGACTACCAAGAGACCCAGTACTTC. Its translation is CASSYRDYQETQYF.

This clonotype occurred many times. The V gene is TRBV6-5, the J gene TRBJ2-2, with D hard to call. Per the germline V gene, CDR1 is MNHEY and CDR2 is SVGAGI. Trimming pared 2 bases from V and 7 bases from J, leaving 5 bases between. The CDR3 runs 12 residues. This chain's CDR3 is CASSYGSGELFF. The CDR3 DNA follows: TGTGCCAGCAGTTACGGCAGCGGGGAGCTGTTTTTT.